The 29 T cell receptor beta chains reported below all come from one sample, sequenced in a study of blood T cell repertoires in COVID-19. The protocol was immunoSEQ multiplex PCR, while the TCRdb copy is restricted to in-frame clones and leaves out a portion. The sample consists of 120,000 to 150,000 clones, 88% of them appearing once. Sequencing input: peripheral blood. Receptors were obtained from a human donor with COVID-19, enrolled during active disease. The donor label of this sample is uncertain.

The rearrangement links TRBV7-6 to TRBJ1-1; a possible D gene is TRBD1 (5 bases). This CDR3 comprises 14 residues. Germline CDR1 SGHVS, CDR2 FNYEAQ. Trimming removed 5 bases from V and 5 bases from J, with 15 bases in between. CDR3 sequence reads: CASSPTPGWTEAFF. CDR3 nucleotide sequence: TGTGCCAGCAGCCCTACGCCAGGGTGGACTGAAGCTTTCTTT.

This chain links TRBV5-1 with TRBJ2-6; D is perhaps TRBD2 (5 bases). There are 17 residues in the CDR3. CDR1 and CDR2 from the germline V gene are SGHRS and YFSETQ. The germline V and J ends were trimmed by 4 bases and 0 bases, with 14 bases remaining between them. CDR3 nucleotide sequence: TGCGCCAGCAGCCGCGGGTACTTAAGCTCTGGGGCCAACGTCCTGACTTTC. Residues: CASSRGYLSSGANVLTF.

The genes are TRBV4-1 and TRBJ2-7, with 7 bases aligning to TRBD2. V was pared by 1 base and J by 4 bases, with 7 bases of the junction left unmatched. The CDR3 contains 15 residues. Germline V lookup: CDR1 MGHRA, CDR2 YSYEKL. The DNA for the CDR3 is TGCGCCAGCAGCCAAGGTATGGGGAGGGGATACGAGCAGTACTTC. It translates to CASSQGMGRGYEQYF.

This clone turned up a few times. The chain recombines TRBV6-1 with TRBJ1-5; tentatively, D is TRBD1 (5 bases). The V end was cut by 1 base, the J end by 2 bases, with 15 bases between. CDR1 and CDR2 (germline): MNHNS, SASEGT. The CDR3 loop spans 17 amino acids. For the CDR3, the DNA is TGTGCCAGCAGTGAAGTTGAAGGGGAGGTGGGCAATCAGCCCCAGCATTTT. Translating it yields CASSEVEGEVGNQPQHF.

This chain connects TRBV11-3 to TRBJ2-7, with D maybe TRBD1 (6 bases). This CDR3 contains 12 residues. V shed 3 bases and J shed 6 bases, with 9 bases lying between them. CDR1 SGHNT and CDR2 YENEEA come from the germline V gene. This CDR3 reads CASSFRQAEQYF. CDR3 DNA: TGTGCCAGCAGCTTTAGACAGGCCGAGCAGTACTTC.

The chain has TRBV24-1 and TRBJ2-7; TRBD2 aligns across 9 bases. The CDR3 runs to 14 residues. Germline loops: CDR1 KGHDR, CDR2 SFDVKD. V lost 3 bases and J lost 6; bases outside the gene matches: 5. Here the CDR3 DNA reads TGTGCCACCAGTGATCCGCGGGGGGGCCGCGAGCAGTACTTC. Translated: CATSDPRGGREQYF.

Only a few counts were recorded for this clone. The chain links TRBV11-2 to TRBJ2-1; 9 nucleotides align to TRBD2. Germline lookup yields CDR1 SGHAT and CDR2 FQNNGV. With V trimmed by 3 bases and J by 4 bases, 7 bases remained unmatched. The CDR3 is 16 amino acids. CDR3 sequence reads: CASSLGALAGYNEQFF. For the CDR3, the DNA is TGTGCCAGCAGCTTGGGGGCTCTAGCGGGGTACAATGAGCAGTTCTTC.

The V gene is TRBV7-3, the J gene TRBJ1-5; 8 positions agree with TRBD1. The CDR3 loop spans 18 amino acids. With 8 bases clipped from V and 2 bases from J, the junction kept 17 bases outside the gene matches. Germline V gene lookup returns CDR1 SGHTA and CDR2 FQGTGA. CDR3 residues: CASEIHVRGRGRNQPQHF. The DNA for the CDR3 is TGTGCCAGCGAAATTCACGTCAGGGGGCGGGGGCGCAATCAGCCCCAGCATTTT.

The J gene is TRBJ1-2, the V gene TRBV7-9; D may be TRBD1 (6 bases). This CDR3 has 16 residues. With 1 base removed from V and 9 bases from J, the gap between germline ends came to 21 bases. Germline values: CDR1 SEHNR, CDR2 FQNEAQ (reference sequence). The CDR3 protein is CASSLGTIGGRGSYTF. Written as DNA, the CDR3 is TGTGCCAGCAGCTTAGGCACTATCGGAGGCAGGGGAAGCTACACCTTC.

The V gene is TRBV12-3 or TRBV12-4, the J gene TRBJ1-1; D is perhaps TRBD1 (5 bases). Trimming removed 2 bases at V and 10 bases at J, with 11 bases between. The CDR3 has 12 residues. The CDR3 reads CASSLQGFGAFF. As DNA, the CDR3 is TGTGCCAGCAGTTTACAGGGATTCGGAGCTTTCTTT.

V and J are TRBV30 and TRBJ1-2; D is ambiguous. This CDR3 is 13 amino acids long. CDR1 is GTSNPN, CDR2 SVGIG, per germline (reference sequence). V lost 8 bases and J lost 4, with 17 bases in between. CDR3 nucleotides: TGTGCCGGGAAACCTCCTGGCCGCTATGGCTACACCTTC. It specifies CAGKPPGRYGYTF. Drawing the rest from reference TRBV30 and TRBJ1-2, the complete variable domain is SQTIHQWPATLVQPVGSPLSLECTVEGTSNPNLYWYRQAAGRGLQLLFYSVGIGQISSEVPQNLSASRPQDRQFILSSKKLLLSDSGFYLCAGKPPGRYGYTFGSGTRLTVV.

In nucleotides, the CDR3 is TGCGCCAGCAGTGAGTACAGGAACACCGGGGAGCTGTTTTTT. It specifies CASSEYRNTGELFF. This sequence joins TRBV10-1 and TRBJ2-2; D uncertain. V lost 1 base and J lost 1, with 4 bases in between. The germline V gene encodes CDR1 WNHNN and CDR2 SYGVQD (reference sequence). This CDR3 has 14 amino acids.

The chain carries TRBV10-3 and TRBJ1-1, with D unclear. The CDR3 is made up of 13 amino acids. The germline CDR1 and CDR2 sequences are ENHRY and SYGVKD. The V gene lost 0 bases and the J gene lost 6 bases, with 8 bases spanning the gap. The CDR3 reads CAISESQVSEAFF. The CDR3 bases are TGTGCCATCAGTGAGTCTCAGGTTTCTGAAGCTTTCTTT.

The chain is built from TRBV5-3 and TRBJ2-3; the match to TRBD2 covers 11 bases. TRBV5-3 is recorded as an ORF, its role being uncertain. The CDR3 extends over 22 amino acids. Unmatched junction bases numbered 21, after V lost 3 bases and J lost 0 bases. CDR3 protein: CARSSPTHPLAGDPTSTDTQYF. The CDR3 DNA sequence: TGTGCCAGAAGCTCCCCGACCCACCCACTAGCGGGGGACCCAACTAGCACAGATACGCAGTATTTT.

The chain employs TRBV28 and TRBJ1-1; a weak D match, TRBD1 (6 bases). Trimming left V 3 bases short and J 1 base short, with 18 bases between. The germline gives CDR1 MDHEN, CDR2 SYDVKM. The CDR3 has 17 amino acids. CDR3 loop: CASSFRPQGRPNTEAFF. The CDR3 DNA is TGTGCCAGCAGTTTCCGCCCTCAGGGGCGGCCGAACACTGAAGCTTTCTTT.

V gene TRBV7-2 combines with J gene TRBJ2-5, with TRBD2 matching over 13 bases. J lost 3 bases, V lost 4 bases, and 8 bases had no gene match. CDR3 length: 17 residues. Germline values: CDR1 SGHTA, CDR2 FQGNSA. The CDR3 spells CASSSPGLAGTEETQYF. CDR3 coding DNA: TGTGCCAGCAGCTCACCGGGACTAGCGGGGACTGAAGAGACCCAGTACTTC. The whole variable domain, filled in from reference TRBV7-2 and TRBJ2-5, reads GAGVSQSPSNKVTEKGKDVELRCDPISGHTALYWYRQSLGQGLEFLIYFQGNSAPDKSGLPSDRFSAERTGGSVSTLTIQRTQQEDSAVYLCASSSPGLAGTEETQYFGPGTRLLVL.

This chain uses TRBV11-1 with TRBJ2-5; no clear D. The V and J ends lost 3 bases and 0 bases respectively, with 11 bases between them. This CDR3 is 15 amino acids long. Per germline, CDR1 SGHAT and CDR2 FQDESV (reference sequence). The CDR3 nucleotides are TGTGCCAGCAGCTTCGGTCTAGGTAACCAAGAGACCCAGTACTTC. It codes for CASSFGLGNQETQYF.

This chain links TRBV11-2 with TRBJ1-2, with 10 bases aligning to TRBD1. Germline V gene sequence: CDR1 SGHAT, CDR2 FQNNGV. The CDR3 extends over 19 amino acids. Germline trimming cut 5 bases from V and 8 bases from J; bases unmatched to any gene: 23. In DNA form, the CDR3 reads TGTGCCAGCAGCACCCGCTCATCGGGACAGGGGTTACCTAAACCGGGCTACACCTTC. This codes for CASSTRSSGQGLPKPGYTF.

The rearrangement joins TRBV19 to TRBJ1-2, with D unresolved. The germline CDR1 and CDR2 sequences are LNHDA and SQIVND (reference sequence). This CDR3 spans 14 amino acids. V gave up 4 bases and J gave up 4 bases, with 13 bases separating them. The CDR3 protein is CASSTTPRTYGYTF. CDR3 bases: TGTGCCAGTAGTACGACACCGCGCACCTATGGCTACACCTTC. The entire variable domain, with the rest obtained from reference TRBV19 and TRBJ1-2, is as follows: DGGITQSPKYLFRKEGQNVTLSCEQNLNHDAMYWYRQDPGQGLRLIYYSQIVNDFQKGDIAEGYSVSREKKESFPLTVTSAQKNPTAFYLCASSTTPRTYGYTFGSGTRLTVV.

This chain joins TRBV7-8 and TRBJ2-2; the D gene is possibly TRBD1 (6 bases). The germline V gene has CDR1 SGHVS and CDR2 FQNEAQ. V lost 0 bases, J lost 5 bases, and 10 bases lay in between. This CDR3 is 15 amino acids long. The CDR3 region has the DNA TGTGCCAGCAGCTTAGCGGGGGCGCGGACCGGGGAGCTGTTTTTT. Protein product: CASSLAGARTGELFF.

As for this clone: This CDR3 is also generated by other DNA sequences in the sample. The gene calls are TRBV7-2 and TRBJ2-7, with D unclear. The CDR3 runs 11 residues. Looked up from germline, CDR1 is SGHTA and CDR2 is FQGNSA. V shed 6 bases and J shed 3 bases, with 6 bases lying between them. The CDR3: CASSSYYEQYF. The CDR3 nucleotides read TGTGCCAGCAGTTCTTACTACGAGCAGTACTTC.

This chain uses TRBV29-1 with TRBJ1-1, with a tentative D call TRBD1 (6 bases). The length of the CDR3 is 14 residues. Trimming took off 7 bases at V and 2 bases at J, with 17 bases between the two ends. Germline CDR1 reads SQVTM; CDR2 reads ANQGSEA. CDR3 nucleotide sequence: TGCAGCGCTACTCGGACAGTTAGCAACACTGAAGCTTTCTTT. It specifies CSATRTVSNTEAFF.

V gene TRBV12-2 combines with J gene TRBJ2-2; the table's D call of TRBD2 was not tested on the DNA. TRBV12-2 is given as a pseudogene. The CDR3 has 18 residues. The CDR3 bases are TGTGCAAGTCGCTTAAATCCTAGCGGGAGTAGGAACACCGGGGAGCTGTTTTTT. This gives the protein CASRLNPSGSRNTGELFF.

The genes are TRBV29-1 and TRBJ1-1; the D is unclear. Trimming removed 7 bases from V and 1 base from J, with 10 bases in between. The CDR3 runs to 12 residues. Germline V gene lookup returns CDR1 SQVTM and CDR2 ANQGSEA. CDR3 amino acids: CSGTVSNTEAFF. CDR3 DNA: TGCAGCGGGACTGTTTCGAACACTGAAGCTTTCTTT.

The chain has TRBV4-1 and TRBJ2-3; a possible D gene is TRBD1 (5 bases). The CDR3 spans 16 residues. Looked up from germline, CDR1 is MGHRA and CDR2 is YSYEKL. Trimming pared 1 base from V and 1 base from J, leaving 12 bases between. The CDR3 sequence is CASSQGKGSGTDTQYF. The CDR3 coding sequence is TGCGCCAGCAGCCAAGGGAAGGGGTCTGGCACAGATACGCAGTATTTT.

The rearrangement links TRBV10-2 to TRBJ2-7, with a tentative D call TRBD1 (5 bases). V lost 1 base to trimming and J lost 5 bases, with 12 bases between them. Germline assignment: CDR1 WSHSY and CDR2 SAAADI. The CDR3 runs 14 residues. The CDR3 spells CASSEWQGFDEQYF. The CDR3 region has the DNA TGCGCCAGCAGTGAGTGGCAGGGTTTCGACGAGCAGTACTTC.

This clone was counted once. The CDR3 spells CASSIGGGPGFEEAFF. Here the CDR3 DNA reads TGTGCCAGTAGTATCGGGGGTGGGCCAGGGTTCGAGGAAGCTTTCTTT. The chain links TRBV19 to TRBJ1-1, with a tentative D call TRBD1 (5 bases). Germline CDR1 is LNHDA and CDR2 is SQIVND (reference sequence). The CDR3 is 16 amino acids. V was cut by 3 bases and J by 8 bases, with 22 bases left in between.

J is TRBJ2-1 and V is TRBV7-3; 11 bases are a match to TRBD2. Looked up from germline, CDR1 is SGHTA and CDR2 is FQGTGA. V was pared by 5 bases and J by 8 bases, with 5 bases of the junction left unmatched. This CDR3 is 14 amino acids long. The CDR3 bases are TGTGCCAGCAGCCTCCCGGGACTAGCGGATGAGCAGTTCTTC. Translated, it gives CASSLPGLADEQFF.

The chain employs TRBV6-5 and TRBJ1-5, with a tentative D call TRBD1 (6 bases). V lost 6 bases, J lost 3 bases, and 12 bases lay in between. Germline assignment: CDR1 MNHEY and CDR2 SVGAGI. This CDR3 has 14 residues. The CDR3 DNA is TGTGCCAGCAGGACAGGACAGTTCAATCAGCCCCAGCATTTT. Its protein product is CASRTGQFNQPQHF.